Reported below is one T cell receptor (beta chain). These data belong to a study of blood T cell repertoires in COVID-19. Generated by immunoSEQ multiplex PCR, the TCRdb table keeps only in-frame clones and is missing some. This sample has approximately 130,000 clones, with 65% to 85% found just once. Germline assignment: CDR1 MNHEY and CDR2 SVGEGT. This CDR3 is 15 amino acids long. With 5 bases removed from V and 4 bases from J, the gap between germline ends came to 18 bases. Source material: peripheral blood. The chain couples TRBV6-2 or TRBV6-3 to TRBJ2-7, with D perhaps matching TRBD1 (5 bases). The receptor was isolated from a man at least 80 years old with active or convalescent COVID-19. The CDR3 spells CASSLQGVEFYEQYF. CDR3 DNA sequence: TGTGCCAGCAGTCTTCAGGGCGTGGAGTTTTACGAGCAGTACTTC.